A selection of T cell receptor beta chains follows, all from one sample in a study of identifying expanded T cells in peripheral blood. Sequencing used immunoSEQ multiplex PCR; TCRdb keeps in-frame clones, though not all of them. The data contain around 100,000 clones, around 88% of them singletons. Material: blood. The source of these receptors is a person aged 18 to 69 in good health. Each CDR3 is given with its conserved first and last residue. Fields, in order: J gene, clone size, V gene, D gene, CDR3 DNA, CDR3 protein. D genes are given only for firm matches. The size field is filled for only some rows; it gives once, few, many or a size class.

TRBJ2-1 NA TRBV5-6 TRBD1 TGTGCCAGCAGCTTGGCTCGGACAGGGGAACTCAATGAGCAGCTCTTC CASSLARTGELNEQLF
TRBJ1-2 NA TRBV19 NA TGTGCCAGTAGTATTGGGGTCTTGTTTGGCTACACCTTC CASSIGVLFGYTF
TRBJ2-1 once TRBV7-2 TRBD1 TGTGCCACAAGCCGGGACAGCTACAATGAGCAGTTCTTC CATSRDSYNEQFF
TRBJ1-6 few TRBV4-3 NA TGCGCCAGCAGCCAAGTGCAGGGAGGTTCACCCCTCCACTTT CASSQVQGGSPLHF
TRBJ2-7 NA TRBV6-5 NA TGTGCCAGCAGTTACTCCAGGGACCGTTACGAGCAGTACTTC CASSYSRDRYEQYF
TRBJ2-4 NA TRBV7-6 NA TGTGCCAGCAGCTTAGGGCCCGGGAAAAACATTCAGTACTTC CASSLGPGKNIQYF
TRBJ1-1 NA TRBV11-2 NA TGTGCCAGCAGCTTAGGGCTGGGTCAAGCCAAGAACACTGAAGCTTTCTTT CASSLGLGQAKNTEAFF
TRBJ1-5 NA TRBV6-6 TRBD1 TGTGCCAGCAGCCCAGGACAGGGCTTCAATCAGCCCCAGCATTTT CASSPGQGFNQPQHF
TRBJ1-1 few TRBV25-1 NA TGTGCCAGCAGTGTGACGGGAAACACTGAAGCTTTCTTT CASSVTGNTEAFF
TRBJ2-1 NA TRBV19 TRBD1 TGTGCCAGTAGTTGGAACGTAAGATCCGGGACAGGGGGGGGAGATGAGCAGTTCTTC CASSWNVRSGTGGGDEQFF
TRBJ1-4 NA TRBV27 NA TGTGCCAGCAGTAGCCACAGGGCGGAGGATGAAAAACTGTTTTTT CASSSHRAEDEKLFF
TRBJ2-1 NA TRBV6-6 NA TGTGCCAGCAGTTACTCTACGGGGAGCTCCTACAATGAGCAGTTCTTC CASSYSTGSSYNEQFF
TRBJ2-1 NA TRBV9 NA TGTGCCAGCAGCGCCTCCGGGACTGAGCAGTTCTTC CASSASGTEQFF
TRBJ1-1 NA TRBV11-3 NA TGTGCCAGCAGCCTAGGGGCCCCGAACACTGAAGCTTTCTTT CASSLGAPNTEAFF
TRBJ1-2 NA TRBV11-2 NA TGTGCCAGCAGCCGTCGAGGGAGTGGCTACACCTTC CASSRRGSGYTF
TRBJ2-3 NA TRBV7-9 TRBD2 TGTGCCAGCAGTCCGAGCGGGGGCACAGATACGCAGTATTTT CASSPSGGTDTQYF
TRBJ1-4 NA TRBV11-2 NA TGTGCCAGCGGCGGAGAAAAACTGTTTTTT CASGGEKLFF
TRBJ2-3 NA TRBV4-2 TRBD2 TGTGCCAGCAGCCTCGACCACACCGAACGGCGGGGGACCACAGATACGCAGTATTTT CASSLDHTERRGTTDTQYF
TRBJ2-3 NA TRBV5-1 NA TGCGCCAGCAGCTCCGACTTAGATACGCAGTATTTT CASSSDLDTQYF
TRBJ1-2 NA TRBV6-5 NA TGTGCCAGCAGTTACATACAGACCGGCGGCTACACCTTC CASSYIQTGGYTF
TRBJ2-1 once TRBV29-1 NA TGCAGCGTTGAAGAGCCAGGACGGGACCACAATGAGCAGTTCTTC CSVEEPGRDHNEQFF
TRBJ1-2 few TRBV27 NA TGTGCCAGCAGTTTATCGGCGACAGGTTACGTTGGCTACACCTTC CASSLSATGYVGYTF
TRBJ2-1 NA TRBV25-1 NA TGTGCCAGCAGAGGGGGGCAGGGGGACAATGAGCAGTTCTTC CASRGGQGDNEQFF
TRBJ2-5 NA TRBV7-2 TRBD2 TGTGCCAGCAGCTTAGCCGGGGGGGCTGGGGAGACCCAGTACTTC CASSLAGGAGETQYF
TRBJ2-5 NA TRBV4-1 NA TGCGCCAGCAGCCAGGGGACGGTTCCGGGGGAGACCCAGTACTTC CASSQGTVPGETQYF
TRBJ1-1 NA TRBV10-3 NA TGTGCCATCAGTGAGGTCTCCAAGGCCCAAATGAACACTGAAGCTTTCTTT CAISEVSKAQMNTEAFF
TRBJ1-2 NA TRBV14 NA TGTGCCAGCAGCCAAGATCACATTGGGACCTATGGCTACACCTTC CASSQDHIGTYGYTF
TRBJ2-3 NA TRBV21-1 NA TGTGCCAGCAGCACCCTTCTTGCTGGTGAGGGTGGAGATACGCAGTATTTT CASSTLLAGEGGDTQYF
TRBJ2-4 NA TRBV2 NA TGTGCCAGCAGTGAAGTTCGCCCAGCCAAAAACATTCAGTACTTC CASSEVRPAKNIQYF
TRBJ2-2 NA TRBV6-6 NA TGTGCCAGCAGTGCCTCCGGGACGATCATCGGGGAGCTGTTTTTT CASSASGTIIGELFF
TRBJ2-7 NA TRBV5-1 NA TGCGCCAGCAGCGCAGCACAGGGATACGAGCAGTACTTC CASSAAQGYEQYF
TRBJ2-5 NA TRBV9 TRBD2 TGTGCCAGCAGCGCCGGGACTAGCGGGGGATACCAAGAGACCCAGTACTTC CASSAGTSGGYQETQYF
TRBJ2-1 few TRBV19 NA TGTGCCAGTAGTATACAGCCAGGCTATCCTGAGCAGTTCTTC CASSIQPGYPEQFF
TRBJ2-2 NA TRBV11-2 NA TGTGCCAGCAGCTCCGGCGGGGCAGCCTACACCGGGGAGCTGTTTTTT CASSSGGAAYTGELFF
TRBJ1-1 NA TRBV6-6 TRBD1 TGTGCCAGCAGACCGGGACAGGGGACGGGGAAAGCTTTCTTT CASRPGQGTGKAFF
TRBJ1-1 once TRBV2 NA TGTGCCAGCAGTTGGGACATGGAGGACACTGAAGCTTTCTTT CASSWDMEDTEAFF
TRBJ2-7 NA TRBV6-5 TRBD1 TGTGCCAGCAGTTACGTAGAAGGGGGCGCTGCCTACGAGCAGTACTTC CASSYVEGGAAYEQYF
TRBJ2-7 NA TRBV6-5 TRBD2 TGTGCCAGCAGCCCTCAGACTAGCGGGCGAGAGCAGTACTTC CASSPQTSGREQYF
TRBJ2-1 NA TRBV21-1 NA TGTGCCAGCAGGGGTCTTAGCTCCTACAATGAGCAGTTCTTC CASRGLSSYNEQFF
TRBJ1-3 NA TRBV5-1 NA TGCGCCAGCAGCTTGGGGGGCGCTTACGGAAACACCATATATTTT CASSLGGAYGNTIYF
TRBJ1-1 few TRBV7-9 NA TGTGCCAGCAGCTTATCGGCGGCGAACACTGAAGCTTTCTTT CASSLSAANTEAFF
TRBJ2-1 NA TRBV29-1 TRBD1 TGCAGCGTCCACCTATGGACAGGGATCAATGAGCAGTTCTTC CSVHLWTGINEQFF
TRBJ2-1 NA TRBV5-4 NA TGTGCCAGCAGCTTGGCGGGGGGCAACTCCTACAATGAGCAGTTCTTC CASSLAGGNSYNEQFF
TRBJ1-3 NA TRBV5-1 TRBD1 TGCGCCAGCAGCCCGGGACAGGGGTCCATATATTTT CASSPGQGSIYF
TRBJ2-2 NA TRBV7-2 TRBD2 TGTGCCAGCAGCCTCGGGGGGGCCGTGGTATTTACCGGGGAGCTGTTTTTT CASSLGGAVVFTGELFF
TRBJ2-7 NA TRBV6-6 NA TGTGCCAGCAGCCCGGGACGGGAGTATGGAGAGCAGTACTTC CASSPGREYGEQYF
TRBJ1-1 few TRBV2 TRBD1 TGTGCCAGCAGTGAAGAGAATTTGAGGGGGCGACCAATGAACACTGAAGCTTTCTTT CASSEENLRGRPMNTEAFF
TRBJ1-5 NA TRBV28 TRBD1 TGTGCCAGCAGTCCTGGGACAGGGGGTGGTCAGCCCCAGCATTTT CASSPGTGGGQPQHF
TRBJ1-1 NA TRBV18 NA TGTGCCAGCTCACCACCGGGAAACACTGAAGCTTTCTTT CASSPPGNTEAFF
TRBJ2-3 NA TRBV29-1 NA TGCAGCGTTGGGCCAGGGAGCGTCACAGATACGCAGTATTTT CSVGPGSVTDTQYF
TRBJ1-1 NA TRBV19 NA TGTGCCAGTAGTATAGGGGGAAGGGTGGAGAACACTGAAGCTTTCTTT CASSIGGRVENTEAFF
TRBJ2-7 NA TRBV27 TRBD2 TGTGCCAGCAGAGATATTAGCGGGAGGAACGAGCAGTACTTC CASRDISGRNEQYF
TRBJ2-7 NA TRBV7-8 NA TGTGCCAGCAGCTTAGGCCAGGGAGCCTACGAGCAGTACTTC CASSLGQGAYEQYF
TRBJ1-1 NA TRBV27 TRBD1 TGTGCCAGCAGCCCACCGAAGGGGGCGAACACTGAAGCTTTCTTT CASSPPKGANTEAFF
TRBJ2-5 NA TRBV6-6 NA TGTGCCAGCAACCAGTACCAAGAGACCCAGTACTTC CASNQYQETQYF
TRBJ1-1 NA TRBV29-1 TRBD1 TGCAGCGTTGCGGTACAGGGGGCGACGGTTTTAGCTTTCTTT CSVAVQGATVLAFF
TRBJ1-2 NA TRBV10-3 NA TGTGCCACCCAGTCGGGGGCGAGCTATGGCTACACCTTC CATQSGASYGYTF
TRBJ2-7 NA TRBV5-1 TRBD1 TGCGCCAGCAGACTCGGGACAGGCGGATCCTACGAGCAGTACTTC CASRLGTGGSYEQYF
TRBJ1-5 NA TRBV21-1 NA TGTGCCAGCAGCAAAGCCGCTAGAAAGGGGCGACAGCCCCAGCATTTT CASSKAARKGRQPQHF